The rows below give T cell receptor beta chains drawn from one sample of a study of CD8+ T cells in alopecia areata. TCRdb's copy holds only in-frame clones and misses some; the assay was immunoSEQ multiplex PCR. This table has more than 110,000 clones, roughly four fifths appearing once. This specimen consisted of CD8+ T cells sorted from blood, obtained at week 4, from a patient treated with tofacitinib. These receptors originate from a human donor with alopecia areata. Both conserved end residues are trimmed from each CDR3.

CDR3aa: ASSLGPSETQY; j_gene: TRBJ2-5; len: 11; v_gene: TRBV27
CDR3aa: ASSLSGGTGNTIY; j_gene: TRBJ1-3; len: 13; v_gene: TRBV7-6
CDR3aa: ASSLDPGSNSPLH; j_gene: TRBJ1-6; len: 13; v_gene: TRBV7-2
CDR3aa: ASEDPGTGIYEQY; j_gene: TRBJ2-7; len: 13; v_gene: TRBV7-2
CDR3aa: ASSPPWARGELF; j_gene: TRBJ2-2; len: 12; v_gene: TRBV11-2
CDR3aa: ASSIKVRTHTDTQY; j_gene: TRBJ2-3; len: 14; v_gene: TRBV19
CDR3aa: AWASWGNEQF; j_gene: TRBJ2-1; len: 10; v_gene: TRBV30
CDR3aa: ASSLRITTSPDTQY; j_gene: TRBJ2-3; len: 14; v_gene: TRBV13
CDR3aa: ASSDLAGEETQY; j_gene: TRBJ2-5; len: 12; v_gene: TRBV9
CDR3aa: ASSPNGQGILEETQY; j_gene: TRBJ2-5; len: 15; v_gene: TRBV5-4
CDR3aa: ASSSVTDRETQY; j_gene: TRBJ2-5; len: 12; v_gene: TRBV7-9
CDR3aa: ASSFGLFNEQF; j_gene: TRBJ2-1; len: 11; v_gene: TRBV11-2
CDR3aa: ASRADRSSYEQY; j_gene: TRBJ2-7; len: 12; v_gene: TRBV27
CDR3aa: ASSPQLAGETNYEQY; j_gene: TRBJ2-7; len: 15; v_gene: TRBV5-1
CDR3aa: SVMTGGQETQY; j_gene: TRBJ2-5; len: 11; v_gene: TRBV29-1
CDR3aa: SVELAGGRYEQY; j_gene: TRBJ2-7; len: 12; v_gene: TRBV29-1
CDR3aa: ASSQEGGLSNSPLH; j_gene: TRBJ1-6; len: 14; v_gene: TRBV14
CDR3aa: ASSDSTSGGARVEQF; j_gene: TRBJ2-1; len: 15; v_gene: TRBV6-4
CDR3aa: ASSLLDGGRGNDGYT; j_gene: TRBJ1-2; len: 15; v_gene: TRBV5-1
CDR3aa: ASSLEIGTVLGANVLT; j_gene: TRBJ2-6; len: 16; v_gene: TRBV7-2
CDR3aa: SAIGQGHNEQF; j_gene: TRBJ2-1; len: 11; v_gene: TRBV29-1
CDR3aa: ASRDIDRGRGEQF; j_gene: TRBJ2-1; len: 13; v_gene: TRBV7-2
CDR3aa: SAGQGDEQY; j_gene: TRBJ2-7; len: 9; v_gene: TRBV20-1
CDR3aa: ASSLLAGGQLETQY; j_gene: TRBJ2-5; len: 14; v_gene: TRBV7-9
CDR3aa: ASSRGWVQPQH; j_gene: TRBJ1-5; len: 11; v_gene: TRBV6-5
CDR3aa: ASSQDGSYEQY; j_gene: TRBJ2-7; len: 11; v_gene: TRBV4-3
CDR3aa: ASSLWGTGGRDTQY; j_gene: TRBJ2-3; len: 14; v_gene: TRBV9
CDR3aa: ASSTDREWLEDQY; j_gene: TRBJ2-5; len: 13; v_gene: TRBV7-9
CDR3aa: ASSPGRQTKLYQETQY; j_gene: TRBJ2-5; len: 16; v_gene: TRBV18
CDR3aa: ASSLGDGDTIY; j_gene: TRBJ1-3; len: 11; v_gene: TRBV11-3
CDR3aa: ASSNGQGNNEQF; j_gene: TRBJ2-1; len: 12; v_gene: TRBV27
CDR3aa: ASSWGSEEGTQY; j_gene: TRBJ2-5; len: 12; v_gene: TRBV7-6
CDR3aa: ASSPPEFYTEAF; j_gene: TRBJ1-1; len: 12; v_gene: TRBV19
CDR3aa: ASPSGAGGQDTQY; j_gene: TRBJ2-3; len: 13; v_gene: TRBV19